This T cell receptor (beta chain) was sequenced during a study of T cells in Graves' hyperthyroidism and ophthalmopathy. TCR beta CDR3 region amplification was performed from RNA transcripts. Primed by the HTBI set, a first-round RT-PCR was run on the TCR CDR3. TCRdb re-called the multiplex PCR reads through MiXCR, storing one row per CDR3 protein. The sample includes hundreds of thousands of distinct CDR3 sequences, 35% to 40% of them seen just once. The source is a man aged 18 to 30 with Graves' hyperthyroidism. Sequencing was carried out using blood.

The CDR3 DNA reads TGTGCCAGCAGTTTACTGGAGGAAAAACTGTTTTTT. Its protein is CASSLLEEKLFF. The J gene is TRBJ1-4, the V gene TRBV6-2 or TRBV6-3; D gene ambiguous. CDR3 length equals 12 residues. CDR1 and CDR2 from the germline V gene are MNHEY and SVGEGT. V shed 4 bases and J shed 8 bases, with 8 bases lying between them.